This T cell receptor beta chain comes out of a study of brain T cells in children with intractable seizures. CDR1 SGHRS and CDR2 YFSETQ come from the germline V gene. The length of the CDR3 is 15 residues. Trimming removed 0 bases from V and 5 bases from J; junction bases left unmatched: 2. Findings and limits, study-wide: Only CDR3 sequence similarity suggested viral specificity, without known HCMV serostatus. Pre- and post-surgery blood differed in depth, so pre-surgery absences may be undersampling.

Only cases whose brain tissue showed the highest T cell transcript signatures were sequenced. Before surgery, patients took at least one anti-epileptic drug. A remark on this clone: Its specificity is unknown.

The method was immunoSEQ multiplex PCR; TCRdb's version includes in-frame clones alone and lacks a portion of them. Of roughly 110,000 clones detected, 90% to 95% appear once; the ten largest clones hold 3.8%. This material consisted of peripheral blood, taken at surgery. The receptor was derived from a boy under two years old with hemimegalencephaly and intractable seizures. J is TRBJ2-2 and V is TRBV5-1, with 9 nucleotides matching TRBD1. The CDR3 DNA follows: TGCGCCAGCAGCTTGGAGACAGGGGGGACCGGGGAGCTGTTTTTT. This translates into CASSLETGGTGELFF.